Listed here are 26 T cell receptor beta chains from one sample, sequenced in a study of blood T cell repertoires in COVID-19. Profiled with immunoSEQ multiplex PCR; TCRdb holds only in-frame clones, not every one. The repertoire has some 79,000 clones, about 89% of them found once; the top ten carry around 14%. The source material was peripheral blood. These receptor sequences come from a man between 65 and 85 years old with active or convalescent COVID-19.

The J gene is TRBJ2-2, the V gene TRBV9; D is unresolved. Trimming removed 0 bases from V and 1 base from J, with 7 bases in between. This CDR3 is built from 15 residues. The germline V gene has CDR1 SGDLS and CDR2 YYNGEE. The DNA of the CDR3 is TGTGCCAGCAGCGTAGTGCCGGGGAACACCGGGGAGCTGTTTTTT. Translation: CASSVVPGNTGELFF.

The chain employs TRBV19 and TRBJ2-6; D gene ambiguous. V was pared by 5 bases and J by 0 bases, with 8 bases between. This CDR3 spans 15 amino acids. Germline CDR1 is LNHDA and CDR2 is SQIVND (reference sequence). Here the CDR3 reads CASSSLSSGANVLTF. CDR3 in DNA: TGTGCCAGTAGTTCGCTATCCTCTGGGGCCAACGTCCTGACTTTC.

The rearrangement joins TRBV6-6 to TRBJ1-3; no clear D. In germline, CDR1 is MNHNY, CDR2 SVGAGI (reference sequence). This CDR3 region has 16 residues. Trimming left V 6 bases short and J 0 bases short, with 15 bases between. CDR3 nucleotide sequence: TGTGCCAGCAGCCCTACTAGGCTCATCTCTGGAAACACCATATATTTT. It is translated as CASSPTRLISGNTIYF.

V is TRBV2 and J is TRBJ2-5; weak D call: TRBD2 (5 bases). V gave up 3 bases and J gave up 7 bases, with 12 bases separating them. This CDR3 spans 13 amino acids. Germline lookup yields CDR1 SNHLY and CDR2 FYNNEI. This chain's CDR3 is CASSEPDLGTQYF. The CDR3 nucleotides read TGTGCCAGCAGTGAGCCGGACTTGGGGACCCAGTACTTC.

The CDR3 DNA is TGTGCCTGGGGACCCTACAGGGGCCCGCCGTTCCTGTTTTTT. Translation: CAWGPYRGPPFLFF. This chain uses TRBV30 with TRBJ1-4; 7 bases map to TRBD1. Germline V gene sequence: CDR1 GTSNPN, CDR2 SVGIG (reference sequence). J lost 14 bases, V lost 5 bases, and 17 bases had no gene match. The CDR3 has 14 residues.

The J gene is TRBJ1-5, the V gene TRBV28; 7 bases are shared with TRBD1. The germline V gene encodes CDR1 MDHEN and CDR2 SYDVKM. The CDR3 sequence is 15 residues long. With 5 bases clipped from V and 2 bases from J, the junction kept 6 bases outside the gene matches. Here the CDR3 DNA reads TGTGCCAGCAGTGTACCAGGGGGAGGCAATCAGCCCCAGCATTTT. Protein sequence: CASSVPGGGNQPQHF.

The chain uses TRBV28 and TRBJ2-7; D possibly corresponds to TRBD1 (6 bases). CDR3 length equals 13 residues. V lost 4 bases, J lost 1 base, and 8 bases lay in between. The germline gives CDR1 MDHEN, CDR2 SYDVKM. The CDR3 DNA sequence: TGTGCCAGCAGTTCAGGACAGTCCTACGAGCAGTACTTC. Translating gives CASSSGQSYEQYF.

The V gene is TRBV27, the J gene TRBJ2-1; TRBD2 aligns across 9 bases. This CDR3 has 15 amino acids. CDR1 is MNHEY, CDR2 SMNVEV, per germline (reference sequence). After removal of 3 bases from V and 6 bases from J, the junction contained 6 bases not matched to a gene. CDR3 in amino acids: CASSLSGGRANEQFF. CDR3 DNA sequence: TGTGCCAGCAGTTTGTCGGGCGGGAGGGCCAATGAGCAGTTCTTC.

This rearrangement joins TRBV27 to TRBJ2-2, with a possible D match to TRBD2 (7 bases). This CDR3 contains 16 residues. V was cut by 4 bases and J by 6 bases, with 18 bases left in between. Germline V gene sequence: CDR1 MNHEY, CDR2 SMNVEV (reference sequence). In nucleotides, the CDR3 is TGTGCCAGCAGTTGGGTCGTGGTGGGGGGGCCCGGGGAGCTGTTTTTT. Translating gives CASSWVVVGGPGELFF.

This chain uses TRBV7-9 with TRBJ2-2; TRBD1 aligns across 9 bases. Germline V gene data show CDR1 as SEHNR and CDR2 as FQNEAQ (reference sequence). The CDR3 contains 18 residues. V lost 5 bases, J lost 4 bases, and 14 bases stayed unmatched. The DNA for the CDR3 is TGTGCCAGCAGCCCTAGGGCCTGGGACAGGGCCGCCACCGGGGAGCTGTTTTTT. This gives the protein CASSPRAWDRAATGELFF.

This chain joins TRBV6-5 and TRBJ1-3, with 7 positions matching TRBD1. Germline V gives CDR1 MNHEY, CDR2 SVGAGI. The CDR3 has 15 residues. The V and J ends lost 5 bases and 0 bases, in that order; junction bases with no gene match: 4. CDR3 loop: CASSRDSSSGNTIYF. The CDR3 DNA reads TGTGCCAGCAGTCGGGACAGCAGCTCTGGAAACACCATATATTTT.

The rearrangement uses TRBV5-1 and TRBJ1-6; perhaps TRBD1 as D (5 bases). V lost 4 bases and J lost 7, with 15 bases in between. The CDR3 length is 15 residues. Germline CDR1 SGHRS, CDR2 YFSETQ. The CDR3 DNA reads TGCGCCAGCAGCCTGCCCCAGGGAGGGAATTCACCCCTCCACTTT. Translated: CASSLPQGGNSPLHF.

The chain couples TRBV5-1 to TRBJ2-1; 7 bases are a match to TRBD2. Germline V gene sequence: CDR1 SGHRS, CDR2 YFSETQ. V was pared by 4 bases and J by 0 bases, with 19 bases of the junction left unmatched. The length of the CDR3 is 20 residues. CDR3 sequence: CASSPDRMGGSFPSYNEQFF. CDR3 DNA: TGCGCCAGCAGCCCAGACCGGATGGGCGGGAGTTTCCCCTCCTACAATGAGCAGTTCTTC.

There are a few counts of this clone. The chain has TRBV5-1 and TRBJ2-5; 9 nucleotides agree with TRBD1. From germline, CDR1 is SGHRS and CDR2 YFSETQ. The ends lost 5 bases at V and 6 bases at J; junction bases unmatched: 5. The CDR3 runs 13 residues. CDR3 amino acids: CASSVTGGQTQYF. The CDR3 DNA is TGCGCCAGCAGTGTGACAGGGGGGCAGACCCAGTACTTC.

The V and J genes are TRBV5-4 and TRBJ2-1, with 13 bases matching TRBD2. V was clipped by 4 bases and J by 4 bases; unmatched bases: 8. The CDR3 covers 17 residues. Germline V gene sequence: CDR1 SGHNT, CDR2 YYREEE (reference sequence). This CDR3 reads CASSLDTGLAGYNEQFF. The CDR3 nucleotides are TGTGCCAGCAGCCTAGATACGGGACTAGCGGGATACAATGAGCAGTTCTTC.

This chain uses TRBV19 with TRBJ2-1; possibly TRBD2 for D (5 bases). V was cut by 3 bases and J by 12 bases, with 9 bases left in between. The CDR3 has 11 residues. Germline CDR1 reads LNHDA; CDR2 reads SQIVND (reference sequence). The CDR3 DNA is TGTGCCAGTAGTATCTCCACTAGGCAGTTCTTC. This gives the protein CASSISTRQFF.

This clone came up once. The CDR3 nucleotides are TGCGCCAGCAGCTTGGCCAACCTGGCGGGAGGGGGTTACAATGAGCAGTTCTTC. It codes for CASSLANLAGGGYNEQFF. This chain joins TRBV5-1 and TRBJ2-1; TRBD2 matches at 9 bases. CDR3 size: 18 residues. CDR1 and CDR2 (germline): SGHRS, YFSETQ. V lost 0 bases, J lost 4 bases, and 11 bases stayed unmatched.

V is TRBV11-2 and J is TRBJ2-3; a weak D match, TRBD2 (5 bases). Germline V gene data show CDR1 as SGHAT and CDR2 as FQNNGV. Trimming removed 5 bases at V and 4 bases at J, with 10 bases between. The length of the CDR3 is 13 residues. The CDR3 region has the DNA TGTGCCAGCAGCGGAGGCCGGGCAGATACGCAGTATTTT. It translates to CASSGGRADTQYF. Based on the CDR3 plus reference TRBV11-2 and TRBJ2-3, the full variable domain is EAGVAQSPRYKIIEKRQSVAFWCNPISGHATLYWYQQILGQGPKLLIQFQNNGVVDDSQLPKDRFSAERLKGVDSTLKIQPAKLEDSAVYLCASSGGRADTQYFGPGTRLTVL.

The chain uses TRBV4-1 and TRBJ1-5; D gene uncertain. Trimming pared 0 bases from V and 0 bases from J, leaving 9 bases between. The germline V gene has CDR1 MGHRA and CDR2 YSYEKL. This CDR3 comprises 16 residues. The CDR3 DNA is TGCGCCAGCAGCCAAGATCCGGGTTATAGCAATCAGCCCCAGCATTTT. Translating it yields CASSQDPGYSNQPQHF.

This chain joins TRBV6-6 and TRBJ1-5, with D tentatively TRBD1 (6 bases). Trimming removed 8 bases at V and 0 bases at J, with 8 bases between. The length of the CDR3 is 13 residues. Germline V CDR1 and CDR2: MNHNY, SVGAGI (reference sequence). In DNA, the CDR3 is TGTGCCAGCGGGACATATAGCAATCAGCCCCAGCATTTT. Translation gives CASGTYSNQPQHF.

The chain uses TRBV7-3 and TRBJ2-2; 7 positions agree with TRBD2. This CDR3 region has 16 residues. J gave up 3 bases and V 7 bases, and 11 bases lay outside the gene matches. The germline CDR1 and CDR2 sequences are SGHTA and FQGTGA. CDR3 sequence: CASTLMGGRDTGELFF. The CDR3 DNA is TGTGCCAGCACCCTGATGGGCGGGAGAGACACCGGGGAGCTGTTTTTT.

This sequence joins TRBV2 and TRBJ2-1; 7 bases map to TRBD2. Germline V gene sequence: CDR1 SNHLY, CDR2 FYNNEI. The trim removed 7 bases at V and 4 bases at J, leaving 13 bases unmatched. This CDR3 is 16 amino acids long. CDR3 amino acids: CASTTSSGRIYNEQFF. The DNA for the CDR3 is TGTGCCAGCACCACCTCTAGCGGACGAATTTACAATGAGCAGTTCTTC.

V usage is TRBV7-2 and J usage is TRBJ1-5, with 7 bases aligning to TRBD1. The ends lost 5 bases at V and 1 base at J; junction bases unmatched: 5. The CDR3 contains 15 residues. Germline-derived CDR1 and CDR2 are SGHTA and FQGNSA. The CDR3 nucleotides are TGTGCCAGCAGCCCCGACAGGGTGAGCAATCAGCCCCAGCATTTT. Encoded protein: CASSPDRVSNQPQHF.

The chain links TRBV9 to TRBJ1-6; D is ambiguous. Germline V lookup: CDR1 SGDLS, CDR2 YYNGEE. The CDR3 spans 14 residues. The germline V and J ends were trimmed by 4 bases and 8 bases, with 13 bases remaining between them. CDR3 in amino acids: CASSSRGADSPLHF. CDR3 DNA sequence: TGTGCCAGCAGCTCCCGGGGAGCCGATTCACCCCTCCACTTT. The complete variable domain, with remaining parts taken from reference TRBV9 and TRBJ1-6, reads DSGVTQTPKHLITATGQRVTLRCSPRSGDLSVYWYQQSLDQGLQFLIQYYNGEERAKGNILERFSAQQFPDLHSELNLSSLELGDSALYFCASSSRGADSPLHFGNGTRLTVT.

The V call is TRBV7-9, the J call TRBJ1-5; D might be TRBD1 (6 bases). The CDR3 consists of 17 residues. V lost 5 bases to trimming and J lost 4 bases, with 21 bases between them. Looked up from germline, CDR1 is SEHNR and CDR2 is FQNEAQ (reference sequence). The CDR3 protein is CASSHLHGTKVNQPQHF. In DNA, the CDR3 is TGTGCCAGCAGCCACCTCCACGGGACAAAAGTTAATCAGCCCCAGCATTTT.

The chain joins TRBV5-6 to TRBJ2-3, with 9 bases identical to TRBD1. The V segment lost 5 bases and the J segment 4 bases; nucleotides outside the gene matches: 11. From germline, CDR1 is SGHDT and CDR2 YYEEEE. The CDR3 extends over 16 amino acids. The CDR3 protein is CASRKAGDRVADTQYF. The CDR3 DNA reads TGTGCCAGCAGAAAGGCGGGGGACAGGGTTGCAGATACGCAGTATTTT.